A single sample gave rise to the 30 T cell receptor beta chains below, sequenced in a study of beta chain features in type 1 diabetes. Notes on the study in general: Moderate yet significant TCRB CDR3 shortening was seen in Type 1 diabetes patients in all four CD4+ subsets.

Expressed TCRB transcripts were sequenced after all isolated RNA was converted to cDNA. Clones were sequenced by immunoSEQ multiplex PCR, and TCRdb holds only the in-frame ones, with some missing. The profile shows about 130,000 clones, about 10% of them singletons. No antigen has been assigned to these receptors. Sample: central memory CD4+ T cells from blood. The source of these receptors is a man aged 25-45 years with type 1 diabetes.

The chain combines TRBV19 with TRBJ2-7, with 7 nucleotides matching TRBD1. CDR3 length equals 13 residues. Germline CDR1 reads LNHDA; CDR2 reads SQIVND (reference sequence). V trimming: 3 bases; J trimming: 4 bases; junction bases outside the gene matches: 3. The CDR3 DNA follows: TGTGCCAGTAGTATTCGACAGGGATACGAGCAGTACTTC. Protein: CASSIRQGYEQYF. The full variable domain, in which reference TRBV19 and TRBJ2-7 provide the parts outside the CDR3, is DGGITQSPKYLFRKEGQNVTLSCEQNLNHDAMYWYRQDPGQGLRLIYYSQIVNDFQKGDIAEGYSVSREKKESFPLTVTSAQKNPTAFYLCASSIRQGYEQYFGPGTRLTVT.

In its sample, this clone was seen a few times. This chain joins TRBV9 and TRBJ1-2; TRBD1 might be the D (6 bases). V shed 3 bases and J shed 9 bases, with 9 bases lying between them. Germline CDR1 SGDLS, CDR2 YYNGEE. The CDR3 runs to 11 residues. The CDR3 DNA follows: TGTGCCAGCAGCGGTGGACAGCGCTACACCTTC. This translates into CASSGGQRYTF.

This clone occurred a few times. The V and J genes are TRBV6-6 and TRBJ1-6; D is possibly TRBD1 (5 bases). This CDR3 has 14 amino acids. Trimming removed 2 bases at V and 10 bases at J, with 12 bases between. The germline CDR1 and CDR2 sequences are MNHNY and SVGAGI (reference sequence). The CDR3 DNA sequence: TGTGCCAGCAGTTACAGGGGATCGGAATCACCCCTCCACTTT. This translates into CASSYRGSESPLHF.

This clone was seen only a few times. In DNA form, the CDR3 reads TGTGCCAGCAGCCCGGGACTAGCTTCCGTCGGGGAGCTGTTTTTT. Amino acids: CASSPGLASVGELFF. V is TRBV7-9 and J is TRBJ2-2; 9 positions match TRBD2. This CDR3 spans 15 amino acids. The J segment lost 7 bases and the V segment lost 5 bases, leaving 8 bases of the junction unmatched. Germline CDR1 and CDR2: SEHNR and FQNEAQ (reference sequence).

This clone has ten or more counts. This chain connects TRBV7-6 to TRBJ2-1; 9 nucleotides line up with TRBD2. This CDR3 comprises 16 residues. The V gene end was trimmed by 5 bases and the J gene end by 9 bases; junction bases not matched to a gene: 14. Germline assignment: CDR1 SGHVS and CDR2 FNYEAQ. The CDR3 sequence: CASSPQGGTSQTEQFF. In DNA, the CDR3 is TGTGCCAGCAGCCCCCAAGGTGGGACTAGCCAAACTGAGCAGTTCTTC.

The chain uses TRBV7-9 and TRBJ1-6; TRBD1 aligns across 7 bases. The V gene's germline CDR1 is SEHNR and CDR2 FQNEAQ (reference sequence). The CDR3 length is 15 residues. The ends lost 2 bases at V and 7 bases at J; junction bases unmatched: 5. CDR3 nucleotide sequence: TGTGCCAGCAGCTTATGGGACAGCTCAAATTCACCCCTCCACTTT. Amino acids: CASSLWDSSNSPLHF. Combining the CDR3 with reference TRBV7-9 and TRBJ1-6 gives the whole variable domain DTGVSQNPRHKITKRGQNVTFRCDPISEHNRLYWYRQTLGQGPEFLTYFQNEAQLEKSRLLSDRFSAERPKGSFSTLEIQRTEQGDSAMYLCASSLWDSSNSPLHFGNGTRLTVT.

This clone was detected only a few times. The rearrangement joins TRBV2 to TRBJ2-7; unclear D gene. Trimming pared 6 bases from V and 7 bases from J, leaving 16 bases between. The germline CDR1 and CDR2 sequences are SNHLY and FYNNEI. This CDR3 comprises 13 residues. The CDR3 DNA sequence: TGTGCCAGCAGCATCGGTCCCCGCTCGGAGCAGTACTTC. Its protein is CASSIGPRSEQYF.

DNA of the CDR3: TGCGCCAGCAGCCAAGAGGCTGGGGCAGGGAGGGCCGGGGAGCTGTTTTTT. It encodes CASSQEAGAGRAGELFF. The rearrangement joins TRBV4-3 to TRBJ2-2; 7 bases map to TRBD2. The CDR3 consists of 17 residues. V gave up 0 bases and J gave up 6 bases; unmatched junction bases: 10. CDR1 and CDR2 from the germline V gene are LGHNA and YSLEER.

This clone has more than one count but fewer than ten. This chain uses TRBV29-1 with TRBJ2-5, with 11 bases matching TRBD1. Germline loops: CDR1 SQVTM, CDR2 ANQGSEA. V shed 3 bases and J 1 base; nucleotides not matched to a gene: 1. The CDR3 totals 14 residues. The CDR3 sequence: CSVEGTGGQETQYF. The CDR3 DNA follows: TGCAGCGTTGAGGGGACAGGGGGCCAAGAGACCCAGTACTTC.

The CDR3 DNA reads as TGCGCCAGCAGCTTGGTGCCTAGCCCGTCCAAAAACATTCAGTACTTC. This sequence encodes CASSLVPSPSKNIQYF. The chain couples TRBV5-1 to TRBJ2-4, with a tentative D call TRBD2 (5 bases). The V gene lost 0 bases and the J gene lost 2 bases, with 12 bases spanning the gap. Per the germline V gene, CDR1 is SGHRS and CDR2 is YFSETQ. This CDR3 has 16 amino acids.

This clone has only a few counts. The V call is TRBV19, the J call TRBJ1-2, with D possibly being TRBD1 (6 bases). Germline CDR1 reads LNHDA; CDR2 reads SQIVND (reference sequence). The CDR3 totals 16 residues. Trimming took 0 bases from V and 3 from J, leaving 14 bases between them. The CDR3 protein is CASSIDPRGAYYGYTF. The CDR3 nucleotides read TGTGCCAGTAGTATAGATCCCCGGGGGGCCTACTATGGCTACACCTTC.

This clone was counted between two and nine times. V is TRBV4-2 and J is TRBJ1-2, with 7 positions matching TRBD1. The germline V gene encodes CDR1 LGHNA and CDR2 YNFKEQ. The CDR3 is 15 residues long. Unmatched junction bases numbered 8, after V lost 4 bases and J lost 3 bases. The CDR3 bases are TGTGCCAGCAGCCCCCGAACAGGGGCGGACTATGGCTACACCTTC. Translation: CASSPRTGADYGYTF.

The chain has TRBV5-6 and TRBJ1-2; 9 bases align to TRBD1. Trimming removed 0 bases from V and 3 bases from J; junction bases left unmatched: 0. The CDR3 runs 14 residues. CDR1 is SGHDT and CDR2 is YYEEEE in the germline V gene. CDR3 bases: TGTGCCAGCAGCTTGGGGACAGGGGACTATGGCTACACCTTC. Its translation: CASSLGTGDYGYTF.

The V gene is TRBV5-1, the J gene TRBJ2-1; TRBD1 matches 10 bases. With 5 bases clipped from V and 8 bases from J, the junction kept 4 bases outside the gene matches. Per the germline V gene, CDR1 is SGHRS and CDR2 is YFSETQ. This CDR3 has 13 residues. The CDR3 is CASRPGQGDEQFF. For the CDR3, the DNA is TGCGCCAGCAGGCCCGGACAGGGGGATGAGCAGTTCTTC.

This chain connects TRBV19 to TRBJ1-3; D perhaps matches TRBD1 (5 bases). The V and J ends lost 7 bases and 0 bases respectively, with 10 bases between them. This CDR3 spans 14 amino acids. The germline gives CDR1 LNHDA, CDR2 SQIVND (reference sequence). CDR3 sequence: CASIGGSSGNTIYF. The CDR3 DNA reads TGTGCCAGTATCGGGGGATCCTCTGGAAACACCATATATTTT. Filled out from reference TRBV19 and TRBJ1-3, the complete variable domain reads DGGITQSPKYLFRKEGQNVTLSCEQNLNHDAMYWYRQDPGQGLRLIYYSQIVNDFQKGDIAEGYSVSREKKESFPLTVTSAQKNPTAFYLCASIGGSSGNTIYFGEGSWLTVV.

This clone came up many times. This specimen includes other DNA sequences encoding the same CDR3. The genes are TRBV28 and TRBJ2-1, with D unresolved. The CDR3 extends over 15 amino acids. CDR1 and CDR2 from the germline V gene are MDHEN and SYDVKM. The V gene lost 3 bases and the J gene lost 0 bases, with 9 bases spanning the gap. CDR3 nucleotide sequence: TGTGCCAGCAGTTTGCTCCGGAGCTCCTACAATGAGCAGTTCTTC. It codes for CASSLLRSSYNEQFF.

The sample holds a few counts of this clone. This CDR3 reads CAISDTGVQPQHF. DNA of the CDR3: TGTGCCATCAGTGACACAGGGGTGCAGCCCCAGCATTTT. V and J are TRBV10-3 and TRBJ1-5, with TRBD1 matching 7 bases. Germline trimming cut 3 bases from V and 7 bases from J; bases unmatched to any gene: 3. CDR1 and CDR2 (germline): ENHRY, SYGVKD. The CDR3 spans 13 residues.

This clone has just a few counts. The chain recombines TRBV15 with TRBJ2-5; 10 nucleotides agree with TRBD2. V trimming: 5 bases; J trimming: 5 bases; junction bases outside the gene matches: 8. From germline, CDR1 is LNHNV and CDR2 YYDKDF (reference sequence). The CDR3 contains 15 residues. The CDR3 nucleotides are TGTGCCACCAGCCCTCAGCGGGGGGGATTGGAGACCCAGTACTTC. It codes for CATSPQRGGLETQYF.

This clone was counted only a few times. The rearrangement joins TRBV30 to TRBJ2-5, with 9 bases lining up with TRBD2. The trim removed 4 bases at V and 2 bases at J, leaving 5 bases unmatched. This CDR3 has 14 residues. The germline V gene encodes CDR1 GTSNPN and CDR2 SVGIG (reference sequence). The CDR3 sequence: CAWNSGGTQETQYF. CDR3 nucleotides: TGTGCCTGGAATAGCGGGGGCACTCAAGAGACCCAGTACTTC.

The DNA for the CDR3 is TGTGCCAGCAGCATAGGGGGGACAGGGGCTAACTATGGCTACACCTTC. This encodes CASSIGGTGANYGYTF. The rearrangement uses TRBV9 and TRBJ1-2; 10 nucleotides match TRBD1. CDR1 is SGDLS, CDR2 YYNGEE, per germline. The CDR3 has 16 residues. The J segment lost 0 bases and the V segment lost 4 bases, leaving 6 bases of the junction unmatched.

The chain recombines TRBV7-3 with TRBJ2-1; 11 nucleotides agree with TRBD1. This CDR3 has 16 residues. J lost 6 bases, V lost 5 bases, and 9 bases had no gene match. In germline, CDR1 is SGHTA, CDR2 FQGTGA. CDR3 sequence: CASSPSGTGGSNEQFF. The CDR3 nucleotides read TGTGCCAGCAGCCCGTCCGGGACAGGGGGTAGCAATGAGCAGTTCTTC.

There are a few counts of this clone. This chain joins TRBV7-9 and TRBJ2-3; 11 bases fit TRBD2. The junction had 3 bases not matched to a gene; V was cut back by 5 bases and J by 2 bases. The CDR3 is 15 amino acids. The germline gives CDR1 SEHNR, CDR2 FQNEAQ (reference sequence). The CDR3 reads CASSQTSGATDTQYF. DNA for the CDR3: TGTGCCAGCAGCCAGACTAGCGGGGCCACAGATACGCAGTATTTT.

This clone was detected a few times. The chain employs TRBV5-6 and TRBJ1-6; possibly TRBD1 for D (6 bases). Germline lookup yields CDR1 SGHDT and CDR2 YYEEEE. This CDR3 comprises 14 residues. Trimming cost V 1 base and J 4 bases, with 6 bases left between them. The CDR3 region has the DNA TGTGCCAGCAGCTTGAGGGGGTATAATTCACCCCTCCACTTT. Translation: CASSLRGYNSPLHF. Combining the CDR3 with reference TRBV5-6 and TRBJ1-6 gives the whole variable domain DAGVTQSPTHLIKTRGQQVTLRCSPKSGHDTVSWYQQALGQGPQFIFQYYEEEERQRGNFPDRFSGHQFPNYSSELNVNALLLGDSALYLCASSLRGYNSPLHFGNGTRLTVT.

The V call is TRBV5-6, the J call TRBJ2-5; D is uncertain. Germline CDR1 is SGHDT and CDR2 is YYEEEE. CDR3 length: 12 residues. The V end lost 5 bases, the J end lost 5 bases, and 10 bases lay between the germline ends. CDR3 DNA sequence: TGTGCCAGCAGTGCCCGGCGGGAGACCCAGTACTTC. Encoded protein: CASSARRETQYF. The full variable domain, completed using reference TRBV5-6 and TRBJ2-5, is DAGVTQSPTHLIKTRGQQVTLRCSPKSGHDTVSWYQQALGQGPQFIFQYYEEEERQRGNFPDRFSGHQFPNYSSELNVNALLLGDSALYLCASSARRETQYFGPGTRLLVL.

This clone was observed a few times. CDR3 sequence (DNA): TGCAGCGTGAGAGACGAGGGCAATCAGCCCCAGCATTTT. This encodes CSVRDEGNQPQHF. V usage is TRBV29-1 and J usage is TRBJ1-5; D uncertain. Trimming pared 6 bases from V and 2 bases from J, leaving 11 bases between. The CDR3 is made up of 13 amino acids. Germline V gene data show CDR1 as SQVTM and CDR2 as ANQGSEA.

This clone was counted between two and nine times. The chain links TRBV6-5 to TRBJ1-6; no definite D call. Germline CDR1 and CDR2: MNHEY and SVGAGI. The V end was cut by 5 bases, the J end by 7 bases, with 12 bases between. The CDR3 length is 14 residues. CDR3 coding DNA: TGTGCCAGCAGTGTGAACGGGATAAATTCACCCCTCCACTTT. Residues: CASSVNGINSPLHF.

This clone was observed a few times. The chain recombines TRBV11-1 with TRBJ2-3; D perhaps matches TRBD1 (5 bases). Germline CDR1 reads SGHAT; CDR2 reads FQDESV (reference sequence). V lost 5 bases to trimming and J lost 5 bases, with 11 bases between them. This CDR3 contains 13 residues. The CDR3 spells CASSAGPGDTQYF. The CDR3 nucleotides read TGTGCCAGCAGCGCAGGGCCGGGAGATACGCAGTATTTT.

This clone was detected a few times. Other DNA sequences of this sample code for an identical CDR3. The V call is TRBV20-1, the J call TRBJ2-5; no definite D call. The CDR3 consists of 11 residues. The V end was cut by 4 bases, the J end by 4 bases, with 7 bases between. Looked up from germline, CDR1 is DFQATT and CDR2 is SNEGSKA (reference sequence). The CDR3 loop is CSAIPLETQYF. CDR3 nucleotide sequence: TGCAGTGCTATCCCCCTAGAGACCCAGTACTTC.

This clone was observed a few times. The gene calls are TRBV7-2 and TRBJ2-7; the match to TRBD2 covers 10 bases. CDR1 is SGHTA, CDR2 FQGNSA, per germline. CDR3 size: 15 residues. The J segment lost 0 bases and the V segment lost 5 bases, leaving 4 bases of the junction unmatched. CDR3 DNA sequence: TGTGCCAGCAGCGTTAGCGGGGGGCTCTCCTACGAGCAGTACTTC. This encodes CASSVSGGLSYEQYF. The full variable domain, in which reference TRBV7-2 and TRBJ2-7 provide the parts outside the CDR3, is GAGVSQSPSNKVTEKGKDVELRCDPISGHTALYWYRQSLGQGLEFLIYFQGNSAPDKSGLPSDRFSAERTGGSVSTLTIQRTQQEDSAVYLCASSVSGGLSYEQYFGPGTRLTVT.

About this clone: Germline and junction disagree at one end, which may indicate a read error. J is TRBJ1-1 and V is TRBV7-7; D unclear. The CDR3 extends over 13 amino acids. The V gene's germline CDR1 is SSHAT and CDR2 FNYEAQ (reference sequence). CDR3 in amino acids: CASSLAQDTEAFF. The CDR3, as DNA: TGTGCTAGCAGCTTAGCGCAGGACACTGAAGCTTTCTTT.